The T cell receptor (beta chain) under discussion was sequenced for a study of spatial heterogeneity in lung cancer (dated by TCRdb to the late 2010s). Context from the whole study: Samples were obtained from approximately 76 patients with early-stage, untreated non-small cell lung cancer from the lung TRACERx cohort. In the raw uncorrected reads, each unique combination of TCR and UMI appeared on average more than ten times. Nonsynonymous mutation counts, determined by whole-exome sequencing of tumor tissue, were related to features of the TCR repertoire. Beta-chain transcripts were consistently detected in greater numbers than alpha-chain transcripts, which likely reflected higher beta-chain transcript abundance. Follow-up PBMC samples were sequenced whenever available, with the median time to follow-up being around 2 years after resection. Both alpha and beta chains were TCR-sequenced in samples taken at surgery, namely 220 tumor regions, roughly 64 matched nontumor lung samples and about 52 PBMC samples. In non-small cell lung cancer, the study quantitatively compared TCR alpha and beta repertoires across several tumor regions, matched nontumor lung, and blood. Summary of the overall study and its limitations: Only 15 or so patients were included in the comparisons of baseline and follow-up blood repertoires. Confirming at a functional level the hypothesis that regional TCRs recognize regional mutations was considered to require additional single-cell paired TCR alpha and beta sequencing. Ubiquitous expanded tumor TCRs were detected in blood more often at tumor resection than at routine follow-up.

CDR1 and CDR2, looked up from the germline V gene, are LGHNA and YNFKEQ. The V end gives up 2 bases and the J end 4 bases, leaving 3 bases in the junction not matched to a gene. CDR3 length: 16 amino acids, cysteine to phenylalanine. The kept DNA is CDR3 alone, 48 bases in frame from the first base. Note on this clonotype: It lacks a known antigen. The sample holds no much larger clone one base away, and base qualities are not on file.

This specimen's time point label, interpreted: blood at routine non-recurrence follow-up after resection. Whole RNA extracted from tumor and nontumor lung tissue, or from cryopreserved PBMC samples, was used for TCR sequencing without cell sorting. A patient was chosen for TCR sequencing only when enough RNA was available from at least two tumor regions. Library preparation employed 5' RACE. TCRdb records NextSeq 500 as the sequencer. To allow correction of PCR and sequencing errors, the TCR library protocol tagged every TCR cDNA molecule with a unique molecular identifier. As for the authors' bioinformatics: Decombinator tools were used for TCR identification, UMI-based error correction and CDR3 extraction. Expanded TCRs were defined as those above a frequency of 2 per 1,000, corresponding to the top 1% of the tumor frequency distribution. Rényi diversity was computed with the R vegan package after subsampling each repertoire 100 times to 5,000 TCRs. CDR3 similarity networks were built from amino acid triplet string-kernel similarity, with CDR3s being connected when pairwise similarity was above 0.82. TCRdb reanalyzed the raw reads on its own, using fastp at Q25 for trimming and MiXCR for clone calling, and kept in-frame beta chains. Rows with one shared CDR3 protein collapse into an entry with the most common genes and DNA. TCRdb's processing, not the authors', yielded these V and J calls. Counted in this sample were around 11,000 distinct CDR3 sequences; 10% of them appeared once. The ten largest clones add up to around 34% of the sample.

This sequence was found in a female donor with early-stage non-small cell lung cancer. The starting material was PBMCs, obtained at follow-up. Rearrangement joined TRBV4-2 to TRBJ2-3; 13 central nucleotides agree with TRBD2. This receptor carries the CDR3 CASSQPGLAGADTQYF. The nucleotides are TGTGCCAGCAGCCAACCAGGACTAGCGGGAGCAGATACGCAGTATTTT.